This T cell receptor beta chain appears in the sequencing data of a study of T-cell reconstitution after alpha-beta-depleted transplantation in children. The authors prepared the TCRbeta library with unique molecular identifiers. TCRdb redid the calling of the PCR reads with MiXCR, one entry per CDR3 protein. Of approximately 590,000 distinct CDR3 sequences detected, roughly a tenth appear once; the ten largest clones hold about 4%. This CDR3 has 16 residues. Germline V CDR1 and CDR2: SGHRS, YFSETQ. J lost 7 bases, V lost 3 bases, and 9 bases had no gene match. This clonotype showed up just a few times.

The clonotype originates from a human donor who donated a stem cell graft to a child with acute myeloid leukemia. J is TRBJ2-1 and V is TRBV5-1; 11 bases agree with TRBD2. The specimen was PBMCs from the stem cell graft donor, collected from the stem cell graft. CDR3 bases: TGCGCCAGCAGCTCCCTACCGGGACTAGCGGAGAATGAGCAGTTCTTC. This gives the protein CASSSLPGLAENEQFF. The full variable domain, completed using reference TRBV5-1 and TRBJ2-1, is KAGVTQTPRYLIKTRGQQVTLSCSPISGHRSVSWYQQTPGQGLQFLFEYFSETQRNKGNFPGRFSGRQFSNSRSEMNVSTLELGDSALYLCASSSLPGLAENEQFFGPGTRLTVL.